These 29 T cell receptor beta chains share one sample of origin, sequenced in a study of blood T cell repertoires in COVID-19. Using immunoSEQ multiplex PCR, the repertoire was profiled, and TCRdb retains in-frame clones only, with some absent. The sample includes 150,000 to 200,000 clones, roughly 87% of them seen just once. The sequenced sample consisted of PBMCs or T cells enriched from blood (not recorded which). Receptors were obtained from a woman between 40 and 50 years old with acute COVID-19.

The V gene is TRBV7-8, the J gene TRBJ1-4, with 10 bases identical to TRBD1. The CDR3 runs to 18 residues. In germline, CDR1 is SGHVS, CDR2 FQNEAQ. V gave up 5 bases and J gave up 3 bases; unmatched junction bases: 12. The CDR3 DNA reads TGTGCCAGCAGCACACCACCGGGACAGGGGAGATCTAATGAAAAACTGTTTTTT. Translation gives CASSTPPGQGRSNEKLFF.

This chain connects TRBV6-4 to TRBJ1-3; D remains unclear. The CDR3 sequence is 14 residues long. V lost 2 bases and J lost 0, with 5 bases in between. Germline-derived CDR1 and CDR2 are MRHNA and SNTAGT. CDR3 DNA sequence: TGTGCCAGCAGTGACAATAGCTCTGGAAACACCATATATTTT. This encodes CASSDNSSGNTIYF.

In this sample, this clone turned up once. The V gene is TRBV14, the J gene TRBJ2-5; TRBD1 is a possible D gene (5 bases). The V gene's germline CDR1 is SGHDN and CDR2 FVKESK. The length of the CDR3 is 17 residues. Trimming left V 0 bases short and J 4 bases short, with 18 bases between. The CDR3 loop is CASSQDWAGFTAETQYF. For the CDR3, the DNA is TGTGCCAGCAGCCAAGACTGGGCAGGGTTTACAGCAGAGACCCAGTACTTC.

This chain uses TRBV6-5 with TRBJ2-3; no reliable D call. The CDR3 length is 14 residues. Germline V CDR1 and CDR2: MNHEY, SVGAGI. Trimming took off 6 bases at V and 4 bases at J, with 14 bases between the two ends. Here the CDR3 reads CASRTDNNADTQYF. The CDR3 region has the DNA TGTGCCAGCAGGACCGACAACAATGCAGATACGCAGTATTTT.

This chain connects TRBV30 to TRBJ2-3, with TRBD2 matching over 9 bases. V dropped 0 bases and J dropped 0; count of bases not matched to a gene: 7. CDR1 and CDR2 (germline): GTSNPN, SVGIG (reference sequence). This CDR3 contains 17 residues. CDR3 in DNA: TGTGCCTGGAGTGTCCCAGCGGGGGGAACTAGCACAGATACGCAGTATTTT. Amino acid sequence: CAWSVPAGGTSTDTQYF.

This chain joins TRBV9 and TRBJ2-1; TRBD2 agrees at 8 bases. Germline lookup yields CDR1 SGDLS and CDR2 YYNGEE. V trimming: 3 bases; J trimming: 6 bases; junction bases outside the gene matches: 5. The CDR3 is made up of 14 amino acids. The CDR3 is CASSGRGVRNEQFF. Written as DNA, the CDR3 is TGTGCCAGCAGCGGGCGGGGGGTGCGCAATGAGCAGTTCTTC.

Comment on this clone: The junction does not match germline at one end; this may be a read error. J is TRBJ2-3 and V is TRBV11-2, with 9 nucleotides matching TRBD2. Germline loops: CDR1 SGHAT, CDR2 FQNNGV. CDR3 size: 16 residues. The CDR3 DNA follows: TGTGCCAGCAGCTCAAGCTTTAGCGGGGGCACACATACGCAGTATTTT. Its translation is CASSSSFSGGTHTQYF. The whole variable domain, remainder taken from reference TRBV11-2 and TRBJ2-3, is EAGVAQSPRYKIIEKRQSVAFWCNPISGHATLYWYQQILGQGPKLLIQFQNNGVVDDSQLPKDRFSAERLKGVDSTLKIQPAKLEDSAVYLCASSSSFSGGTHTQYFGPGTRLTVL.

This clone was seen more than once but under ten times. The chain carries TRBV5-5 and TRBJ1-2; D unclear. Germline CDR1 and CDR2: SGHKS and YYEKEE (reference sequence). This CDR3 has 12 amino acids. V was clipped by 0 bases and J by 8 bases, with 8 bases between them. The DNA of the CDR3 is TGTGCCAGCAGCTTGGTGGCGGGGGGCTACACCTTC. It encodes CASSLVAGGYTF.

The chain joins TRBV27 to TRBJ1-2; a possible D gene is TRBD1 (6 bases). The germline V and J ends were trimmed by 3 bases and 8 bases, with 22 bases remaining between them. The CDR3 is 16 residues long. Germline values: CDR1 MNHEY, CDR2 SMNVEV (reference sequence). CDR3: CASSFATGLGSGGYTF. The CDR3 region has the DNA TGTGCCAGCAGTTTCGCGACAGGTTTGGGGTCGGGGGGCTACACCTTC.

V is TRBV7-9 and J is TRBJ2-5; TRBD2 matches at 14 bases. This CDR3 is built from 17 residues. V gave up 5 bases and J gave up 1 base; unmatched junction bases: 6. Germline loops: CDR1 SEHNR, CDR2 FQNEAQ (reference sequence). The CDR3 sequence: CASSPGLAGDSQETQYF. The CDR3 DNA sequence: TGTGCCAGCAGCCCGGGACTAGCGGGGGACTCCCAAGAGACCCAGTACTTC.

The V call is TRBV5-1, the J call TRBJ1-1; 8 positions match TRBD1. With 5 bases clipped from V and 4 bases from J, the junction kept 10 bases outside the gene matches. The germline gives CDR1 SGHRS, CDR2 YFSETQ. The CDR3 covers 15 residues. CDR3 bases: TGCGCCAGCAGGTCAGGGGGCCGGAGCGGCACTGAAGCTTTCTTT. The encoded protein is CASRSGGRSGTEAFF. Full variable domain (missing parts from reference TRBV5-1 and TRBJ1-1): KAGVTQTPRYLIKTRGQQVTLSCSPISGHRSVSWYQQTPGQGLQFLFEYFSETQRNKGNFPGRFSGRQFSNSRSEMNVSTLELGDSALYLCASRSGGRSGTEAFFGQGTRLTVV.

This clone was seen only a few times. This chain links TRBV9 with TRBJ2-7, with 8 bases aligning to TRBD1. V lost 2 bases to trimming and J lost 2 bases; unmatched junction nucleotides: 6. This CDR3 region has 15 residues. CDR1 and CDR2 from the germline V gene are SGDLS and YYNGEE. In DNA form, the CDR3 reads TGTGCCAGCAGCGTCGGGCAGGGGGCGACCTACGAGCAGTACTTC. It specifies CASSVGQGATYEQYF.

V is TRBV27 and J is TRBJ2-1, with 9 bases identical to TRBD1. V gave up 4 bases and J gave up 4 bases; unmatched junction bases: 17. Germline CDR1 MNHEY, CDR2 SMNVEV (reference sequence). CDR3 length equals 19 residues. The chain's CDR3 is CASSYQILLGQGVYNEQFF. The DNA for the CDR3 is TGTGCCAGCAGTTACCAAATCCTTTTGGGACAGGGCGTATACAATGAGCAGTTCTTC.

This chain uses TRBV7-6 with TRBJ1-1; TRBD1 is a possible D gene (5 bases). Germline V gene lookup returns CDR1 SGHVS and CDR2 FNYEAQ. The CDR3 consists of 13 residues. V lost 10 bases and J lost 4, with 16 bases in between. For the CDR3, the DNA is TGTGCCACCAGGGCCGGGGGGGGCACTGAAGCTTTCTTT. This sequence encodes CATRAGGGTEAFF.

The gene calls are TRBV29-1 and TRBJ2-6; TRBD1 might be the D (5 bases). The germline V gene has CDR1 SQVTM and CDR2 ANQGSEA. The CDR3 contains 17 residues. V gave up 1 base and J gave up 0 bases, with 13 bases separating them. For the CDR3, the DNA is TGCAGCGTTGAAGCTTCAGGGTACACCTCTGGGGCCAACGTCCTGACTTTC. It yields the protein CSVEASGYTSGANVLTF. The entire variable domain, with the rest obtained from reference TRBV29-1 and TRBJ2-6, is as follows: SAVISQKPSRDICQRGTSLTIQCQVDSQVTMMFWYRQQPGQSLTLIATANQGSEATYESGFVIDKFPISRPNLTFSTLTVSNMSPEDSSIYLCSVEASGYTSGANVLTFGAGSRLTVL.

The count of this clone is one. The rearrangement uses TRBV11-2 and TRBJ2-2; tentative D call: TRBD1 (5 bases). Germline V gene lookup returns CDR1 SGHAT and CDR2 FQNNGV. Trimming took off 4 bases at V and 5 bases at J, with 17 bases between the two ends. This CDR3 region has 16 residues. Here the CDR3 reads CASSSPSRPGTGELFF. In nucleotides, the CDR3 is TGTGCCAGCAGCTCCCCGAGTAGACCAGGGACCGGGGAGCTGTTTTTT. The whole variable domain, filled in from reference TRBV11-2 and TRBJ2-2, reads EAGVAQSPRYKIIEKRQSVAFWCNPISGHATLYWYQQILGQGPKLLIQFQNNGVVDDSQLPKDRFSAERLKGVDSTLKIQPAKLEDSAVYLCASSSPSRPGTGELFFGEGSRLTVL.

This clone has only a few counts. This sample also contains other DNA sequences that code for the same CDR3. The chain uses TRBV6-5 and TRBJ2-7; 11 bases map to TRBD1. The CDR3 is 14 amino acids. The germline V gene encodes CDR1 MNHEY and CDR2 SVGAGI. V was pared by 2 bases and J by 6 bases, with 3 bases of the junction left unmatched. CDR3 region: CASSYTGQGAEQYF. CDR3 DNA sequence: TGTGCCAGCAGTTACACCGGACAGGGGGCCGAGCAGTACTTC.

The CDR3 DNA reads TGTGCCTGGAGCAGGGGCCAATCCTACGAGCAGTACTTC. Protein product: CAWSRGQSYEQYF. The chain couples TRBV30 to TRBJ2-7, with D possibly being TRBD1 (6 bases). CDR1 is GTSNPN, CDR2 SVGIG, per germline (reference sequence). The V gene lost 3 bases and the J gene lost 1 base, with 10 bases spanning the gap. This CDR3 region has 13 residues.

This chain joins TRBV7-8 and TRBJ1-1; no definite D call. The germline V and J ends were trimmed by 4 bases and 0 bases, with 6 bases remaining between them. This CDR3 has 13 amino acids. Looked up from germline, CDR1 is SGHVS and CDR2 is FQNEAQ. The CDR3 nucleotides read TGTGCCAGCAGCTCCTCTGTGAACACTGAAGCTTTCTTT. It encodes CASSSSVNTEAFF.

The CDR3 DNA follows: TGTGCCAGCAGTCGCCCACAGGGGGCGAGGACTGAAGCTTTCTTT. Translated, it gives CASSRPQGARTEAFF. This chain uses TRBV6-6 with TRBJ1-1, with 9 nucleotides matching TRBD1. Germline assignment: CDR1 MNHNY and CDR2 SVGAGI (reference sequence). This CDR3 has 15 residues. The J segment lost 5 bases and the V segment lost 5 bases, leaving 9 bases of the junction unmatched.

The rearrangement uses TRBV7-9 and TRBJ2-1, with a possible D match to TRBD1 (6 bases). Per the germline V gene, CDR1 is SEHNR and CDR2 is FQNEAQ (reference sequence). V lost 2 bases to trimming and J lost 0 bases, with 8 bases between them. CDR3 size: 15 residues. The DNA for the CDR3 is TGTGCCAGCAGCTTACGACAGGCCTCCTACAATGAGCAGTTCTTC. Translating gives CASSLRQASYNEQFF. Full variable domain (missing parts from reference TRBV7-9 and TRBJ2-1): DTGVSQNPRHKITKRGQNVTFRCDPISEHNRLYWYRQTLGQGPEFLTYFQNEAQLEKSRLLSDRFSAERPKGSFSTLEIQRTEQGDSAMYLCASSLRQASYNEQFFGPGTRLTVL.

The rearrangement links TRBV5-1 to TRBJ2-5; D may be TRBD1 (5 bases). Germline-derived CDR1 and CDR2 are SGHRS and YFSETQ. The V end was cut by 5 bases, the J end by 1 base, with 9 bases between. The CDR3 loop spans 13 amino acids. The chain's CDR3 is CASRSGAQETQYF. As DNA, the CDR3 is TGCGCCAGCAGATCTGGGGCCCAAGAGACCCAGTACTTC.

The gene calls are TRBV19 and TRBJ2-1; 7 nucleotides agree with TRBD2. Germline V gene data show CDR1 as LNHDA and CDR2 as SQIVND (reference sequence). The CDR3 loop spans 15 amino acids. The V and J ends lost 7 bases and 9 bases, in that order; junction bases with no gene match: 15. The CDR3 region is CASNGLAGAQGEQFF. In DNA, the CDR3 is TGTGCCAGTAACGGTCTGGCGGGAGCCCAAGGTGAGCAGTTCTTC. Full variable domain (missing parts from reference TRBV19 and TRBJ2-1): DGGITQSPKYLFRKEGQNVTLSCEQNLNHDAMYWYRQDPGQGLRLIYYSQIVNDFQKGDIAEGYSVSREKKESFPLTVTSAQKNPTAFYLCASNGLAGAQGEQFFGPGTRLTVL.

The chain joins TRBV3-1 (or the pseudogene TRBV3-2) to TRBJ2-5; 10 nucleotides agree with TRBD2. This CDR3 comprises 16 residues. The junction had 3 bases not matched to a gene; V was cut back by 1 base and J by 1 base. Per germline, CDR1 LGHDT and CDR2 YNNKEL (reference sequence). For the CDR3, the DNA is TGTGCCAGCAGCCAAGGTCTAGCGGGGGCCCAAGAGACCCAGTACTTC. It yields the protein CASSQGLAGAQETQYF.

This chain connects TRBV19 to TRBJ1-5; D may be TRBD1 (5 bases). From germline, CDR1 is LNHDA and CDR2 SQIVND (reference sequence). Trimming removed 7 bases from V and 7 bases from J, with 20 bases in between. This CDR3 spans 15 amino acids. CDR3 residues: CASTSGSAGRQPQHF. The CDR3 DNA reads TGTGCCAGTACCTCTGGCTCTGCGGGACGCCAGCCCCAGCATTTT.

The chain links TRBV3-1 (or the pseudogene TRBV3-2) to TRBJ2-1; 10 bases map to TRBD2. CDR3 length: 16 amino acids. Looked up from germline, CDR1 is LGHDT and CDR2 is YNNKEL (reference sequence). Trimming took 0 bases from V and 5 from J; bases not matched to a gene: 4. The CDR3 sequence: CASSQDLAGGHNEQFF. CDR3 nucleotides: TGTGCCAGCAGCCAAGATTTAGCGGGAGGCCACAATGAGCAGTTCTTC.

CDR3 sequence reads: CASSQDWGPLDSPLHF. The CDR3 DNA sequence: TGTGCCAGCAGCCAAGACTGGGGGCCCCTGGATTCACCCCTCCACTTT. V is TRBV3-1 (or the pseudogene TRBV3-2) and J is TRBJ1-6, with D perhaps TRBD1 (6 bases). The germline V and J ends were trimmed by 0 bases and 8 bases, with 14 bases remaining between them. This CDR3 region has 16 residues. Germline-derived CDR1 and CDR2 are LGHDT and YNNKEL (reference sequence).

CDR3 region: CASSQDGVSSYEQYF. The CDR3 DNA reads TGTGCCAGCAGCCAAGATGGTGTCAGCTCCTACGAGCAGTACTTC. The rearrangement links TRBV14 to TRBJ2-7; D remains unclear. The CDR3 length is 15 residues. Germline CDR1 SGHDN, CDR2 FVKESK. Trimming removed 0 bases at V and 0 bases at J, with 9 bases between.

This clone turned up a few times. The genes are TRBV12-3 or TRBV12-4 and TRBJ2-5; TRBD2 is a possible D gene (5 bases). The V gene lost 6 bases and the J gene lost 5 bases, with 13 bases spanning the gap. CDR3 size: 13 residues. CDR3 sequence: CASRSGSLETQYF. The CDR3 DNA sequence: TGTGCCAGCAGATCTGGGAGTCTGGAGACCCAGTACTTC.